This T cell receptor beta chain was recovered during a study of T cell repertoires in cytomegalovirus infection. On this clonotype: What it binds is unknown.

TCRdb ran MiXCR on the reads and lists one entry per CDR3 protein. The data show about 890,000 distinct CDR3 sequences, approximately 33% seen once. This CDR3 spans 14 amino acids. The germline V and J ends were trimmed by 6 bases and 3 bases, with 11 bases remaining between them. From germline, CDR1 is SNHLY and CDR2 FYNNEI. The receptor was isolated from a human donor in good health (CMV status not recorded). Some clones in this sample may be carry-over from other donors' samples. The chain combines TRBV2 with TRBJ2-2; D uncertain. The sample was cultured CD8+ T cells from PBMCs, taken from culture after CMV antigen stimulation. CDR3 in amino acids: CASRGYPDTGELFF. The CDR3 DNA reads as TGTGCCAGCAGGGGATATCCAGACACCGGGGAGCTGTTTTTT.